The 4 T cell receptor beta chains listed next were all sequenced from one sample in a study of cytotoxic CD8 clonotypes in ibrutinib-treated CLL. The protocol was immunoSEQ multiplex PCR, while the TCRdb copy is restricted to in-frame clones and leaves out a portion. The table records fewer than 75,000 clones, roughly 70% of them present only once. The sample in question was PBMCs, obtained after 12 months of ibrutinib treatment. These receptors came from a human donor with chronic lymphocytic leukemia.

A single count supports this clone. The chain joins TRBV6-1 to TRBJ2-7, with a weak D call TRBD1 (6 bases). This CDR3 contains 14 residues. V lost 6 bases to trimming and J lost 2 bases, with 14 bases between them. Germline V CDR1 and CDR2: MNHNS, SASEGT. CDR3 in DNA: TGTGCCAGCAGCACGCCAGGGGCTACCTACGAGCAGTACTTC. Protein sequence: CASSTPGATYEQYF.

This clone was seen only a few times. V and J are TRBV13 and TRBJ2-7; the match to TRBD1 covers 9 bases. V was clipped by 2 bases and J by 0 bases; unmatched bases: 5. CDR3 size: 16 residues. Per germline, CDR1 PRHDT and CDR2 FYEKMQ (reference sequence). CDR3 coding DNA: TGTGCCAGCAGCTTAACAGGGGGCCCGAGCTCCTACGAGCAGTACTTC. Residues: CASSLTGGPSSYEQYF.

This sequence joins TRBV2 and TRBJ2-7; either TRBD1 or TRBD2 may fit D (5 bases each). This CDR3 has 14 amino acids. CDR1 is SNHLY and CDR2 is FYNNEI in the germline V gene. The V end lost 6 bases, the J end lost 3 bases, and 15 bases lay between the germline ends. In nucleotides, the CDR3 is TGTGCCAGCAGGGAAACCGGGACCCTCTACGAGCAGTACTTC. Amino acid sequence: CASRETGTLYEQYF.

The chain couples TRBV7-9 to TRBJ2-5, with a possible D match to TRBD1 (8 bases). The CDR3 totals 14 residues. Trimming took off 5 bases at V and 5 bases at J, with 15 bases between the two ends. Germline lookup yields CDR1 SEHNR and CDR2 FQNEAQ (reference sequence). CDR3: CASSRDRGGETQYF. The DNA of the CDR3 is TGTGCCAGCAGCCGCGACAGGGGAGGGGAGACCCAGTACTTC.